One sample yielded the 20 T cell receptor beta chains listed below, sequenced in a study of cytomegalovirus exposure and HLA in healthy donors. Using immunoSEQ multiplex PCR, the repertoire was profiled, and TCRdb retains in-frame clones only, with some absent. The profile shows 160,000 or so clones, 88% of them singletons. The sequenced sample consisted of PBMCs. These receptors were collected from a man aged 18-30 years in good health and CMV-seronegative.

The J gene is TRBJ1-2, the V gene TRBV19; no reliable D call. Looked up from germline, CDR1 is LNHDA and CDR2 is SQIVND (reference sequence). Trimming removed 6 bases at V and 4 bases at J, with 18 bases between. The CDR3 is made up of 15 amino acids. The CDR3 DNA reads as TGTGCCAGTAGCTTGGTCGACGGACTGTCCTATGGCTACACCTTC. Amino acid sequence: CASSLVDGLSYGYTF. The complete variable domain, with remaining parts taken from reference TRBV19 and TRBJ1-2, reads DGGITQSPKYLFRKEGQNVTLSCEQNLNHDAMYWYRQDPGQGLRLIYYSQIVNDFQKGDIAEGYSVSREKKESFPLTVTSAQKNPTAFYLCASSLVDGLSYGYTFGSGTRLTVV.

The chain is built from TRBV19 and TRBJ2-3, with a tentative D call TRBD2 (5 bases). V lost 9 bases and J lost 4, with 14 bases in between. CDR3 size: 13 residues. Germline V lookup: CDR1 LNHDA, CDR2 SQIVND (reference sequence). CDR3 sequence reads: CASGVSGADTQYF. In nucleotides, the CDR3 is TGTGCCAGCGGGGTCTCTGGCGCAGATACGCAGTATTTT.

This rearrangement joins TRBV7-6 to TRBJ1-4, with 11 bases matching TRBD1. Germline CDR1 reads SGHVS; CDR2 reads FNYEAQ. The length of the CDR3 is 20 residues. The junction had 9 bases not matched to a gene; V was cut back by 0 bases and J by 0 bases. Here the CDR3 reads CASSLAPPGTGGSTNEKLFF. The CDR3 DNA reads TGTGCCAGCAGCTTAGCGCCCCCGGGGACAGGGGGTTCAACTAATGAAAAACTGTTTTTT.

The J gene is TRBJ2-1, the V gene TRBV27, with D perhaps matching TRBD2 (7 bases). Germline V gene lookup returns CDR1 MNHEY and CDR2 SMNVEV (reference sequence). The V end lost 3 bases, the J end lost 9 bases, and 18 bases lay between the germline ends. The CDR3 length is 15 residues. CDR3 amino acids: CASSFLMEGGSEQFF. In DNA form, the CDR3 reads TGTGCCAGCAGTTTCCTCATGGAGGGGGGGAGTGAGCAGTTCTTC.

The J gene is TRBJ2-2, the V gene TRBV6-5; possible D gene TRBD2, 5 bases. Germline-derived CDR1 and CDR2 are MNHEY and SVGAGI. The CDR3 totals 14 residues. Trimming cost V 6 bases and J 5 bases, with 13 bases left between them. CDR3 in amino acids: CASRVDLLTGELFF. CDR3 nucleotides: TGTGCCAGCAGAGTGGACTTGTTGACCGGGGAGCTGTTTTTT.

This chain uses TRBV13 with TRBJ1-4, with TRBD1 matching 9 bases. V was pared by 2 bases and J by 5 bases, with 3 bases of the junction left unmatched. Germline V gene lookup returns CDR1 PRHDT and CDR2 FYEKMQ (reference sequence). The length of the CDR3 is 15 residues. CDR3 sequence: CASSLRDRENEKLFF. The CDR3 bases are TGTGCCAGCAGCTTAAGGGACAGGGAGAATGAAAAACTGTTTTTT. The entire variable domain, with the rest obtained from reference TRBV13 and TRBJ1-4, is as follows: AAGVIQSPRHLIKEKRETATLKCYPIPRHDTVYWYQQGPGQDPQFLISFYEKMQSDKGSIPDRFSAQQFSDYHSELNMSSLELGDSALYFCASSLRDRENEKLFFGSGTQLSVL.

The J gene is TRBJ2-1, the V gene TRBV6-4, with a tentative D call TRBD1 (5 bases). Germline V gives CDR1 MRHNA, CDR2 SNTAGT. The V gene lost 5 bases and the J gene lost 6 bases, with 14 bases spanning the gap. This CDR3 region has 14 residues. This CDR3 reads CASSSRAWGNEQFF. Here the CDR3 DNA reads TGTGCCAGCAGTTCCAGGGCCTGGGGCAATGAGCAGTTCTTC.

The chain couples TRBV18 to TRBJ2-4; 9 nucleotides line up with TRBD2. CDR3 length: 16 amino acids. Trimming cost V 6 bases and J 0 bases; bases outside gene matches: 6. The germline gives CDR1 KGHSH, CDR2 LQKENI. CDR3 loop: CASSTGLALAKNIQYF. For the CDR3, the DNA is TGTGCCAGCTCTACAGGACTAGCGTTAGCCAAAAACATTCAGTACTTC.

This clone was picked up one time. The genes are TRBV6-1 and TRBJ1-6; D ambiguous. Germline V gives CDR1 MNHNS, CDR2 SASEGT. The CDR3 spans 13 residues. Deletions cut 4 bases from V and 6 bases from J, with 7 bases between. CDR3 sequence reads: CASSGEVNSPLHF. CDR3 coding DNA: TGTGCCAGCAGTGGTGAGGTTAATTCACCCCTCCACTTT.

This clone was recorded once. The chain carries TRBV19 and TRBJ2-1, with TRBD1 identical over 8 bases. CDR3 length equals 16 residues. J was trimmed by 9 bases and V by 0 bases; bases with no gene match: 10. The germline gives CDR1 LNHDA, CDR2 SQIVND (reference sequence). CDR3 loop: CASSIERTGSVTEQFF. In DNA form, the CDR3 reads TGTGCCAGTAGTATAGAAAGGACAGGGTCGGTTACTGAGCAGTTCTTC.

The chain joins TRBV27 to TRBJ2-3, with 7 positions matching TRBD2. CDR3 size: 16 residues. Per germline, CDR1 MNHEY and CDR2 SMNVEV (reference sequence). Trimming at V came to 6 bases and at J to 2 bases, leaving 11 bases not matched to a gene. Written as DNA, the CDR3 is TGTGCCAGCAGAAGAATAAGGGACTATTACACAGATACGCAGTATTTT. It codes for CASRRIRDYYTDTQYF.

This clone was picked up one time. The chain links TRBV25-1 to TRBJ2-3; D remains ambiguous. Germline CDR1 reads MGHDK; CDR2 reads SYGVNS. V lost 3 bases to trimming and J lost 3 bases, with 13 bases between them. This CDR3 region has 15 residues. In nucleotides, the CDR3 is TGTGCCAGCAGTGATTCTCCTCCCCAGACAGATACGCAGTATTTT. It translates to CASSDSPPQTDTQYF.

The gene calls are TRBV4-1 and TRBJ1-2, with unresolved D. V shed 0 bases and J shed 1 base, with 15 bases lying between them. Germline assignment: CDR1 MGHRA and CDR2 YSYEKL. There are 17 residues in the CDR3. In DNA, the CDR3 is TGCGCCAGCAGCCAAGACAACACCAGAGGGCTTAACTATGGCTACACCTTC. It is translated as CASSQDNTRGLNYGYTF.

The V call is TRBV6-5, the J call TRBJ1-1, with 9 bases identical to TRBD1. The length of the CDR3 is 11 residues. The V segment lost 7 bases and the J segment 11 bases; nucleotides outside the gene matches: 5. Germline assignment: CDR1 MNHEY and CDR2 SVGAGI. The CDR3: CASTRQGVAFF. The CDR3 bases are TGTGCCAGCACGAGACAGGGGGTGGCTTTCTTT.

The chain carries TRBV29-1 and TRBJ2-3; TRBD1 might be the D (6 bases). V lost 1 base to trimming and J lost 1 base, with 18 bases between them. The CDR3 loop spans 17 amino acids. Germline CDR1 SQVTM, CDR2 ANQGSEA. The CDR3 loop is CSVEVGWQGYRTDTQYF. The CDR3 DNA reads TGCAGCGTTGAAGTTGGATGGCAGGGGTATCGCACAGATACGCAGTATTTT.

The chain carries TRBV5-6 and TRBJ2-7; D might be TRBD2 (5 bases). Trimming shortened V by 0 bases and J by 2 bases, and 9 bases separated the two germline ends. The CDR3 sequence is 14 residues long. The germline V gene has CDR1 SGHDT and CDR2 YYEEEE. As DNA, the CDR3 is TGTGCCAGCAGCTTGGGGGAGCAGACCTACGAGCAGTACTTC. This encodes CASSLGEQTYEQYF.

This sequence joins TRBV6-6 and TRBJ2-3, with 8 bases matching TRBD1. Germline V CDR1 and CDR2: MNHNY, SVGAGI (reference sequence). The CDR3 is 13 amino acids. The ends lost 5 bases at V and 5 bases at J; junction bases unmatched: 3. CDR3 nucleotides: TGTGCCAGCAGTACGACAGGGGAAGATACGCAGTATTTT. Amino acid sequence: CASSTTGEDTQYF.

V usage is TRBV11-3 and J usage is TRBJ2-2; possible D gene TRBD1, 5 bases. V was pared by 3 bases and J by 4 bases, with 12 bases between. The germline CDR1 and CDR2 sequences are SGHNT and YENEEA. The CDR3 contains 15 residues. CDR3: CASSFGRAATGELFF. Written as DNA, the CDR3 is TGTGCCAGCAGCTTCGGCAGGGCGGCCACCGGGGAGCTGTTTTTT.

This clone was observed a single time. The rearrangement links TRBV5-1 to TRBJ2-3; 8 bases match TRBD1. CDR3 length: 15 residues. V was pared by 3 bases and J by 3 bases, with 6 bases of the junction left unmatched. CDR1 SGHRS and CDR2 YFSETQ come from the germline V gene. The chain's CDR3 is CASSSQGAGTDTQYF. The CDR3 DNA reads TGCGCCAGCAGCTCGCAGGGGGCCGGGACAGATACGCAGTATTTT.

The chain joins TRBV5-1 to TRBJ2-3, with D perhaps matching TRBD1 (5 bases). The CDR3 loop spans 16 amino acids. Germline-derived CDR1 and CDR2 are SGHRS and YFSETQ. Between the trimmed V and J ends, which lost 4 bases and 2 bases, there was a span of 17 bases. The CDR3 here is CASSRLSTAFTDTQYF. CDR3 sequence (DNA): TGCGCCAGCAGCCGGCTCTCGACAGCCTTCACAGATACGCAGTATTTT.